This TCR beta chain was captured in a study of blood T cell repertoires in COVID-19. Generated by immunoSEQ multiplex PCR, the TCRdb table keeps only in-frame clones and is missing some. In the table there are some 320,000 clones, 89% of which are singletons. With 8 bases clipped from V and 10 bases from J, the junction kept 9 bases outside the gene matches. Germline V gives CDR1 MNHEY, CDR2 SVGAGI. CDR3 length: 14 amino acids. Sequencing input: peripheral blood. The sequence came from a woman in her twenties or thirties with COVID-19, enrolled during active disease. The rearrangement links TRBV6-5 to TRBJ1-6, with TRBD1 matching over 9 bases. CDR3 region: CASDPGQGRSPLHF. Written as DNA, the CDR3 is TGTGCCAGCGATCCGGGACAGGGCAGATCACCCCTCCACTTT.